These T cell receptor beta chains were read from a single sample in a study of cytomegalovirus exposure and HLA in healthy donors. TCRdb's table, derived via immunoSEQ multiplex PCR, lists solely in-frame clones and lacks some. The sample includes around 50,000 clones, around 80% of them seen just once. The specimen was PBMCs. The receptors shown here come from a young man in good health and CMV-seropositive. The CDR3 runs from the conserved cysteine through the conserved F or W. Size is omitted from some rows. Given values are once, few, many or a class for expanded clones.

TRBV29-1,TRBJ1-4,-,CSAQGKNEKLFF
TRBV27,TRBJ2-7,-,CASSSDRNSYEQYF
TRBV7-7,TRBJ2-7,-,CAGSPGGYEQYF
TRBV19,TRBJ1-6,few,CASSTGGYNSPLHF
TRBV28,TRBJ2-2,-,CASLPGTRGRGGELFF
TRBV27,TRBJ1-2,-,CATGPGPGTIYGYTF
TRBV30,TRBJ1-2,-,CAWTTTGNGYGYTF
TRBV6-5,TRBJ2-7,-,CASRSTYEQYF
TRBV2,TRBJ1-1,few,CASSEAGRVFTDTEAFF
TRBV27,TRBJ2-7,-,CASSYSSSSYEQYF
TRBV16,TRBJ1-1,-,CASSQTLMNTEAFF
TRBV6-6,TRBJ1-2,few,CASSPPGQGANYGYTF
TRBV25-1,TRBJ1-1,-,CASSRYTEAFF
TRBV5-1,TRBJ1-2,-,CASSDDTYGYTF
TRBV7-6,TRBJ2-1,-,CASSLTTSGVLNEQFF
TRBV5-1,TRBJ1-2,-,CASRKAVYRVEDGYTF
TRBV28,TRBJ2-1,-,CASSPRLAGGPNNEQFF
TRBV9,TRBJ1-6,-,CASSLLGQGNSPLHF
TRBV5-4,TRBJ1-2,-,CASSLGQGANYGYTF
TRBV29-1,TRBJ2-1,-,CSVEEVQGVFNEQFF
TRBV9,TRBJ2-7,-,CASSPPGQGIYEQYF
TRBV4-1,TRBJ1-5,-,CASSPQASQPQHF
TRBV29-1,TRBJ2-2,-,CSVLDSSRNTGELFF
TRBV7-9,TRBJ2-7,few,CACQGAGYEQYF
TRBV4-2,TRBJ1-1,-,CASSQDGRENTEAFF
TRBV27,TRBJ2-7,-,CASSLRQSSYEQYF
TRBV6-6,TRBJ1-5,-,CASSYTTGSNQPQHF